The clone carrying this TCR beta chain was recorded a few times. V lost 1 base and J 2 bases, leaving 12 bases between the germline ends. This CDR3 region has 16 residues. Germline-derived CDR1 and CDR2 are SGHTA and FQGNSA. TCRdb called the RT-PCR reads again in MiXCR, with one record for every CDR3 protein. Found here are fewer than 800,000 distinct CDR3 sequences, 14% of them singletons; the top ten hold 3% to 4.5%. The specimen sequenced was memory CD4+ T cells from blood. The chain uses TRBV7-2 and TRBJ2-1, with D maybe TRBD2 (6 bases). The receptor's source is a female donor in good health, serving as a healthy control. CDR3 DNA sequence: TGTGCCAGCAGCTTAGATAAGCGGGCGACCTACAATGAGCAGTTCTTC. Protein: CASSLDKRATYNEQFF.